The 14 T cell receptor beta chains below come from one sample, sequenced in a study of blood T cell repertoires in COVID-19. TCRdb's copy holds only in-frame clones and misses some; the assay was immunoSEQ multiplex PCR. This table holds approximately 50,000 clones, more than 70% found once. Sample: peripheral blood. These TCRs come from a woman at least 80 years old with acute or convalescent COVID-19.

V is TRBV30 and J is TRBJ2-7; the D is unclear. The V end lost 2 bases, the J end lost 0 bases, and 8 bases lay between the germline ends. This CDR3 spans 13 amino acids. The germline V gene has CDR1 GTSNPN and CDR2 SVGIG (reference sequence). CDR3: CAWSPQNSYEQYF. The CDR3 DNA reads TGTGCCTGGAGTCCGCAGAACTCCTACGAGCAGTACTTC.

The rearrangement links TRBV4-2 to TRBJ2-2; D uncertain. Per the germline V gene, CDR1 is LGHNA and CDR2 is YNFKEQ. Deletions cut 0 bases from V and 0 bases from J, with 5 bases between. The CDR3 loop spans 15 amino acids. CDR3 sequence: CASSQDSSNTGELFF. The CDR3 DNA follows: TGTGCCAGCAGCCAAGACTCCTCGAACACCGGGGAGCTGTTTTTT.

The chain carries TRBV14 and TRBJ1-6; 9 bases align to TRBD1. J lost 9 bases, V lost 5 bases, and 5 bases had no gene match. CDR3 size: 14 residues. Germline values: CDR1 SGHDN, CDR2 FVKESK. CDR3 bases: TGTGCCAGCAGCTGGGACAGGGTTGGTTCACCCCTCCACTTT. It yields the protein CASSWDRVGSPLHF.

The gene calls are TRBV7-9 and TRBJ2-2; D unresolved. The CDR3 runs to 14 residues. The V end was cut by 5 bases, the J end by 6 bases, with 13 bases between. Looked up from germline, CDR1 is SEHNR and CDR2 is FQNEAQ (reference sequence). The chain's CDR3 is CASSTTPDAGELFF. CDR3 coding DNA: TGTGCCAGCAGCACGACTCCCGACGCCGGGGAGCTGTTTTTT.

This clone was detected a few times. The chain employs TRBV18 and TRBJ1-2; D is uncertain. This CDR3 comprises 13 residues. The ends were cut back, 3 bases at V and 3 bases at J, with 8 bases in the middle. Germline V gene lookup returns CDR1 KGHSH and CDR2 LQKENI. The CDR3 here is CASSPKSDYGYTF. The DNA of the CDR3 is TGTGCCAGCTCACCTAAATCAGACTATGGCTACACCTTC. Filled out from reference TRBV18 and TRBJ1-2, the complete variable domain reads NAGVMQNPRHLVRRRGQEARLRCSPMKGHSHVYWYRQLPEEGLKFMVYLQKENIIDESGMPKERFSAEFPKEGPSILRIQQVVRGDSAAYFCASSPKSDYGYTFGSGTRLTVV.

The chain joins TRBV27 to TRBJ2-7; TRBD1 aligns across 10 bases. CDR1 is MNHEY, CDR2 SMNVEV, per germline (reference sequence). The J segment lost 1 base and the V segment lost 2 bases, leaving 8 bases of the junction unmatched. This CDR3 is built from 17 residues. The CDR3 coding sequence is TGTGCCAGCAGTTTAATGGACAGGGGGTTAAGGTCCTACGAGCAGTACTTC. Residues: CASSLMDRGLRSYEQYF.

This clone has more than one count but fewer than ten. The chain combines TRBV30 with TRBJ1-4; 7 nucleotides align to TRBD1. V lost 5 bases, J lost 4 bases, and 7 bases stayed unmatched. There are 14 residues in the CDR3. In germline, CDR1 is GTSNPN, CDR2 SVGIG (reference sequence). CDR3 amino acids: CAWVAGTDNEKLFF. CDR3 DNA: TGTGCCTGGGTAGCCGGGACAGATAATGAAAAACTGTTTTTT. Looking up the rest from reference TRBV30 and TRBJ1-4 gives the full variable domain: SQTIHQWPATLVQPVGSPLSLECTVEGTSNPNLYWYRQAAGRGLQLLFYSVGIGQISSEVPQNLSASRPQDRQFILSSKKLLLSDSGFYLCAWVAGTDNEKLFFGSGTQLSVL.

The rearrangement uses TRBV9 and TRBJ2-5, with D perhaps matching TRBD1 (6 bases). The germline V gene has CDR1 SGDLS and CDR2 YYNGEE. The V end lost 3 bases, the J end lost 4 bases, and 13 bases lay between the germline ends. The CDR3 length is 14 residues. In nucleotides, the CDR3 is TGTGCCAGCAGCGAGGGGATCAGGGGAGAGACCCAGTACTTC. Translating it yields CASSEGIRGETQYF.

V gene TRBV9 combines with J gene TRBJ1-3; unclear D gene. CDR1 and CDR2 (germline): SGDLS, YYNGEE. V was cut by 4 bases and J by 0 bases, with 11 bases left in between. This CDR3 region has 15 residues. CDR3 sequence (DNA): TGTGCCAGCAGCCATGATGGGAGCTCTGGAAACACCATATATTTT. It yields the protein CASSHDGSSGNTIYF. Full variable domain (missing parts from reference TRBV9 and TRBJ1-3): DSGVTQTPKHLITATGQRVTLRCSPRSGDLSVYWYQQSLDQGLQFLIQYYNGEERAKGNILERFSAQQFPDLHSELNLSSLELGDSALYFCASSHDGSSGNTIYFGEGSWLTVV.

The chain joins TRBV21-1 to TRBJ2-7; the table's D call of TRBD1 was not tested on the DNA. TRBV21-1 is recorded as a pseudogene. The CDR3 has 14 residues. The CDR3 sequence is CASRSRGWIYEQYF. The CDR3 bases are TGTGCCAGCAGATCCAGGGGCTGGATATACGAGCAGTACTTC.

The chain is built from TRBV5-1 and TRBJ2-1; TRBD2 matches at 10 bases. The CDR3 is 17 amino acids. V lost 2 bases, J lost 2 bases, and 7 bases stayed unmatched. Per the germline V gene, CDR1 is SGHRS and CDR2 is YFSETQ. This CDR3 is CASSLTALAGAYNEQFF. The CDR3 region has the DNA TGCGCCAGCAGCTTAACCGCGCTAGCGGGAGCCTACAATGAGCAGTTCTTC.

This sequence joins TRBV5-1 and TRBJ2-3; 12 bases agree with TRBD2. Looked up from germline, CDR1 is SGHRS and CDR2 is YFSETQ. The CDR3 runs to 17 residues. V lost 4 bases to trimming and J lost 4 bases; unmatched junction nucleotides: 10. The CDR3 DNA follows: TGCGCCAGCAGCCGGATACCGACTAGCGGGAGTTCAGATACGCAGTATTTT. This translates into CASSRIPTSGSSDTQYF.

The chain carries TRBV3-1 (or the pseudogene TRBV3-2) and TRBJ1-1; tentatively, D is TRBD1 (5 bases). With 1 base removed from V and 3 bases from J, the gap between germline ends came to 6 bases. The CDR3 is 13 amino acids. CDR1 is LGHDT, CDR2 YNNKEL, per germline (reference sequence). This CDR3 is CASSQAGDTEAFF. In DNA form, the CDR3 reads TGTGCCAGCAGCCAAGCGGGGGACACTGAAGCTTTCTTT.

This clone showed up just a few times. CDR3: CASSWAGNTGELFF. The DNA for the CDR3 is TGTGCCAGCAGCTGGGCGGGGAACACCGGGGAGCTGTTTTTT. V and J are TRBV3-1 (or the pseudogene TRBV3-2) and TRBJ2-2; TRBD2 is a possible D gene (5 bases). Germline V gene data show CDR1 as LGHDT and CDR2 as YNNKEL (reference sequence). Trimming took off 5 bases at V and 1 base at J, with 8 bases between the two ends. The CDR3 is 14 amino acids.